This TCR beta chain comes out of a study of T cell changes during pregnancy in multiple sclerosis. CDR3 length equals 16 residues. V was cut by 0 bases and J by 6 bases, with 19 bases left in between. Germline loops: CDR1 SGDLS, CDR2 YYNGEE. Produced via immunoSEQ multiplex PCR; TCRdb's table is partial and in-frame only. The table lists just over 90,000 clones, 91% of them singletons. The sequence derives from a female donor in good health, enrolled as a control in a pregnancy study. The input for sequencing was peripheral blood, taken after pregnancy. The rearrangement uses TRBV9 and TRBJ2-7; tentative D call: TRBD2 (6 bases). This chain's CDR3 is CASSVAGSGLPFEQYF. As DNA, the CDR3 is TGTGCCAGCAGCGTAGCTGGTAGCGGCCTCCCCTTCGAGCAGTACTTC.